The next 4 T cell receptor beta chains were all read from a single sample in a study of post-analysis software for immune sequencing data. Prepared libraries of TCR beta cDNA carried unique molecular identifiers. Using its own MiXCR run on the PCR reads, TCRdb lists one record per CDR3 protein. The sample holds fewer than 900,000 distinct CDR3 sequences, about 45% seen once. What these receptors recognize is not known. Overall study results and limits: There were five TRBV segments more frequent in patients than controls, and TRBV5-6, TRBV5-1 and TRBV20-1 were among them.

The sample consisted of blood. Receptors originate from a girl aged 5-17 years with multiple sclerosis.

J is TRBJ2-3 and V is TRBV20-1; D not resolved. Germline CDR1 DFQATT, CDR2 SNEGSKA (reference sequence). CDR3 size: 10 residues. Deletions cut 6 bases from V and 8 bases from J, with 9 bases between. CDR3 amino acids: CSAPFGTQYF. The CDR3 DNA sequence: TGCAGTGCCCCATTTGGTACGCAGTATTTT.

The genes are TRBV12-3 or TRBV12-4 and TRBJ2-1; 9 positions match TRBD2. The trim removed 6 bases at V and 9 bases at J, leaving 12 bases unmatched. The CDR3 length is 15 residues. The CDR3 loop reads CASRPGVLAGREQFF. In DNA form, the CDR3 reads TGTGCCAGCAGACCCGGGGTTCTAGCGGGACGTGAGCAGTTCTTC.

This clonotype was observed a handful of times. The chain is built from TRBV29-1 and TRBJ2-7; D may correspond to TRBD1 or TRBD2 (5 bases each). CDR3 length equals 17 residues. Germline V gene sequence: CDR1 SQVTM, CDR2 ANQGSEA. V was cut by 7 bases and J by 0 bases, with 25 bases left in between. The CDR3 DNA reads TGCAGCGCAGAACTTTCAACCGGGACCCGCAACTCCTACGAGCAGTACTTC. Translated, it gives CSAELSTGTRNSYEQYF.

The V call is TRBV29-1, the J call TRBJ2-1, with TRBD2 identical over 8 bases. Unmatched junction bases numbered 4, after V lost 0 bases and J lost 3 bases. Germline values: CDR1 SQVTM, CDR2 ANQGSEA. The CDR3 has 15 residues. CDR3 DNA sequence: TGCAGCGTTGAAGATAGCGCGGGAGGCTACAATGAGCAGTTCTTC. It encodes CSVEDSAGGYNEQFF.